The sequence of this T cell receptor (beta chain) was determined in a study of T-cell reconstitution after alpha-beta-depleted transplantation in children. Many counts were recorded for this clonotype. This CDR3 spans 13 amino acids. The ends lost 8 bases at V and 0 bases at J; junction bases unmatched: 1. The germline CDR1 and CDR2 sequences are MDHEN and SYDVKM. As it was prepared, the TCRbeta library received unique molecular identifiers. TCRdb reanalysed the PCR reads using MiXCR and keeps one entry per CDR3 protein. The sample has some 400,000 distinct CDR3 sequences, around 21% seen once. The TCR comes from a human donor who donated a stem cell graft to a child with acute myeloid leukemia. The V and J genes are TRBV28 and TRBJ1-2; 9 bases fit TRBD1. Sequencing was performed on PBMCs from the stem cell graft donor, taken from the stem cell graft. DNA of the CDR3: TGTGCCAGCGGACAGGGGACTAACTATGGCTACACCTTC. It codes for CASGQGTNYGYTF.